This T cell receptor beta chain was documented in a study of CD8+ T cells in alopecia areata. CDR1 and CDR2 from the germline V gene are NSHNY and SYGAGN. With 5 bases clipped from V and 2 bases from J, the junction kept 1 base outside the gene matches. The CDR3 is made up of 13 amino acids. Sorting of pooled cutaneous lymph node cells was based on CD4, CD8alpha, NKG2D, NKG2ACE and other markers. The table lists this clone with a few counts. No antigen is known for it. The germline and genes are mouse ones. The CDR3 extends 4 residues past the end of the read, so its final part is completed from the germline J gene. Different DNA sequences within this sample yield the same CDR3. Study outcomes and limitations: Affected lesional scalp, above all in alopecia totalis/universalis, was more clonal than normal scalp. TCR sharing across patients was less clear than in mice, possibly HLA-related.

RNA extraction was followed by reverse transcription into cDNA, which acted as the sequencing template. Measured with immunoSEQ multiplex PCR; TCRdb has only the in-frame clones, and not every one. In total the sample includes approximately 300,000 clones, none of them seen once. Sequencing used CD4+ T cells sorted from a lymph node. The rearrangement links TRBV13-1 to TRBJ2-7, with TRBD2 identical over 10 bases. The TCR comes from a C3H/HeJ mouse with alopecia areata. The strain's MHC: H2-k. CDR3 sequence: CASRTGGAYEQYF. The sequenced part of the CDR3 DNA is TGTGCCAGCAGAACTGGGGGGGCCTAT.